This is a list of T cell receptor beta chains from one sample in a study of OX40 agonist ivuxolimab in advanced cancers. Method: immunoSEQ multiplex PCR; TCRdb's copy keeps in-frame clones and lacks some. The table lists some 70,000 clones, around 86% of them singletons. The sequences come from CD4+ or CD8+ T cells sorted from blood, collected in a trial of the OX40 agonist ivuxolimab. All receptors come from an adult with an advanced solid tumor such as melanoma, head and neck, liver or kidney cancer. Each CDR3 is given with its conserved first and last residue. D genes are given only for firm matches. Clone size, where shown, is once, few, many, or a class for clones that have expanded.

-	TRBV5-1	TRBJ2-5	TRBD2	CASSSGQLSRAGGQTQYF	TGCGCCAGCAGCTCGGGACAGCTAAGCCGAGCGGGGGGACAGACCCAGTACTTC
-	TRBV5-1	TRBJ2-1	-	CASSLGQGYNEQFF	TGCGCCAGCAGCTTAGGGCAGGGCTACAATGAGCAGTTCTTC
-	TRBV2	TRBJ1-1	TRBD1	CAGRTGGKTEAFF	TGTGCCGGCAGGACAGGTGGGAAAACTGAAGCTTTCTTT
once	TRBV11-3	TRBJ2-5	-	CASSLGLAHETQYF	TGTGCCAGCAGCTTAGGCCTAGCGCACGAGACCCAGTACTTC
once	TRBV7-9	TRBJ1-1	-	CASSLSALNTEAFF	TGTGCCAGCAGCCTGTCAGCTCTGAACACTGAAGCTTTCTTT
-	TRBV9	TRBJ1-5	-	CASSVGGSNQPQHF	TGTGCCAGCAGCGTAGGTGGGAGCAATCAGCCCCAGCATTTT
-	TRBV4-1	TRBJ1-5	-	CASSQDGQFNQPQHF	TGCGCCAGCAGCCAAGATGGGCAGTTCAATCAGCCCCAGCATTTT
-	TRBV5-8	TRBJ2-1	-	CASSLTPWAALEQFF	TGTGCCAGCAGCTTAACCCCCTGGGCAGCGCTTGAGCAGTTCTTC
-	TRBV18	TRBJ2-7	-	CASSPLRDSGREQYF	TGTGCCAGCTCACCCCTTAGGGACTCAGGTCGGGAGCAGTACTTC
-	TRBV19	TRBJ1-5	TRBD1	CATQTGVNQPQHF	TGTGCCACGCAGACAGGGGTCAATCAGCCCCAGCATTTT
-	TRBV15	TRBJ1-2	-	CATSREGGNYGYTF	TGTGCCACCAGCAGAGAAGGGGGAAACTATGGCTACACCTTC
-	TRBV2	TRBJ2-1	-	CASSDPPREQFF	TGTGCCAGCAGTGATCCCCCTCGGGAACAGTTCTTC
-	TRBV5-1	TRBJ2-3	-	CASSLRQDLSDTQYF	TGCGCCAGCAGCTTGCGACAGGATCTTTCAGATACGCAGTATTTT
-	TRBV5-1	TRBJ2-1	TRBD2	CASSSRGGRNNEQFF	TGCGCCAGCAGCTCGCGGGGGGGACGTAACAATGAGCAGTTCTTC
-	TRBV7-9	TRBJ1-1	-	CASRSRGVTEAFF	TGTGCCAGCAGGTCGCGGGGGGTCACTGAAGCTTTCTTT
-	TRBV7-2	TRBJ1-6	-	CASSRQPNSPLHF	TGTGCCAGCAGCAGACAGCCAAATTCACCCCTCCACTTT
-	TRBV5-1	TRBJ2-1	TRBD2	CASNPGGWNEQFF	TGCGCCAGCAACCCGGGGGGGTGGAATGAGCAGTTCTTC
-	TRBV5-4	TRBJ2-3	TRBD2	CASSQRTSGGTDTQYF	TGTGCCAGCAGCCAGAGGACTAGCGGGGGCACAGATACGCAGTATTTT
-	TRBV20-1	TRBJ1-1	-	CSASSRGAFF	TGCAGTGCTAGCTCTCGGGGAGCTTTCTTT
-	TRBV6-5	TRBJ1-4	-	CASSYSVGRVNEKLFF	TGTGCCAGCAGTTACTCCGTCGGACGGGTTAATGAAAAACTGTTTTTT
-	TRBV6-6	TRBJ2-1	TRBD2	CASGLAASDDEQFF	TGTGCCAGCGGACTAGCGGCTTCTGACGATGAGCAGTTCTTC
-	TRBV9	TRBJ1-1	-	CASSVAEVGDTEAFF	TGTGCCAGCAGCGTAGCGGAGGTCGGGGACACTGAAGCTTTCTTT
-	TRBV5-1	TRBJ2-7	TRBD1	CASSLANRGPHEQYF	TGCGCCAGCAGCTTGGCGAACAGGGGGCCCCACGAGCAGTACTTC
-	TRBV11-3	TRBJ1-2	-	CASSGEGGYTF	TGTGCCAGCAGCGGTGAAGGGGGCTACACCTTC
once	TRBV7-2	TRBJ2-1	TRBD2	CASSRPGGEQFF	TGTGCCAGCAGCCGGCCGGGGGGTGAGCAGTTCTTC
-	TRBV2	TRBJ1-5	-	CASSEGSGSNQPQHF	TGTGCCAGCAGTGAGGGGTCAGGGTCCAATCAGCCCCAGCATTTT
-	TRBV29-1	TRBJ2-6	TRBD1	CSVIAGTGITPGANVLTF	TGCAGCGTTATAGCCGGGACAGGGATCACCCCTGGGGCCAACGTCCTGACTTTC
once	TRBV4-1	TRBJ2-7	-	CASSQDRDLVREQYF	TGCGCCAGCAGCCAAGATCGGGACTTAGTGCGCGAGCAGTACTTC
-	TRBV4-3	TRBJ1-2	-	CASSLDLARGYTF	TGCGCCAGCAGTCTAGACCTAGCGCGTGGCTACACCTTC
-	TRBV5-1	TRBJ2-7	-	CASRRQYEQYF	TGCGCCAGCCGACGCCAATACGAGCAGTACTTC
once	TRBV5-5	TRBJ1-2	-	CASSLVASTSLYGYTF	TGTGCCAGCAGCTTGGTAGCGTCTACCTCCCTCTATGGCTACACCTTC
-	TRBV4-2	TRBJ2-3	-	CASSQAEGSTDTQYF	TGTGCCAGCAGCCAAGCGGAGGGGAGCACAGATACGCAGTATTTT
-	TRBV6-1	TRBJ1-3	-	CASSEGLLSGNTIYF	TGTGCCAGCAGTGAAGGGCTGCTCTCTGGAAACACCATATATTTT
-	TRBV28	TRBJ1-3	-	CASSEVSGNTIYF	TGTGCCAGCAGTGAGGTCTCTGGAAACACCATATATTTT
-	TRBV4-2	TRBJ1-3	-	CASSQVRDENTIYF	TGTGCCAGCAGCCAAGTTAGGGACGAAAACACCATATATTTT
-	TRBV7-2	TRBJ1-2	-	CASSLTGTNYGYTF	TGTGCCAGCAGCTTGACCGGGACTAACTATGGCTACACCTTC
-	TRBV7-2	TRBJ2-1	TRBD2	CASTPSGVSYNEQFF	TGTGCCAGCACTCCTAGCGGGGTCTCCTACAATGAGCAGTTCTTC
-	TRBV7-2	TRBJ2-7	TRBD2	CASSRPGLAANAYEQYF	TGTGCCAGCAGCCGTCCGGGACTAGCGGCGAATGCCTACGAGCAGTACTTC
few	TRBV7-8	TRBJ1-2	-	CASSLRQGDYGYTF	TGTGCCAGCAGCTTAAGGCAGGGTGACTATGGCTACACCTTC
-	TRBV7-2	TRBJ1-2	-	CASSWRTEVFGYTF	TGTGCCAGCAGCTGGCGGACGGAGGTCTTTGGCTACACCTTC
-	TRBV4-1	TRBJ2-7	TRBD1	CASSLRDRDEQYF	TGCGCCAGCAGCCTCCGGGACAGGGACGAGCAGTACTTC
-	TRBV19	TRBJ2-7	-	CASSMGEGAYEQYF	TGTGCCAGTAGTATGGGGGAAGGGGCTTACGAGCAGTACTTC
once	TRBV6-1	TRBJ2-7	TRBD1	CASRGQVIYEQYF	TGTGCCAGCCGGGGACAGGTAATCTACGAGCAGTACTTC
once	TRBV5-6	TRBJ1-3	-	CASSPGTISGNTIYF	TGTGCCAGCAGCCCTGGGACAATCTCTGGAAACACCATATATTTT
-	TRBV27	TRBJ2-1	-	CASSLRGRNEQFF	TGTGCCAGCAGTCTAAGGGGCCGAAATGAGCAGTTCTTC
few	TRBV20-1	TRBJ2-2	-	CSASRPGELFF	TGCAGTGCTAGCCGTCCCGGGGAGCTGTTTTTT
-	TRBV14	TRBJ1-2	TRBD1	CASSRTLDRGLMSGYTF	TGTGCCAGCAGCCGCACCCTCGACAGGGGGCTGATGAGTGGCTACACCTTC
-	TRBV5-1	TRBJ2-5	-	CASSLPDPKETQYF	TGCGCCAGCAGCCTGCCGGACCCCAAAGAGACCCAGTACTTC
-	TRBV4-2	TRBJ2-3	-	CASSQEVVDGPLNTQYF	TGTGCCAGCAGCCAAGAGGTGGTCGACGGGCCTCTTAATACGCAGTATTTT
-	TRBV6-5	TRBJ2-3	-	CASSYGGSTDTQYF	TGTGCCAGCAGTTACGGGGGGTCCACAGATACGCAGTATTTT
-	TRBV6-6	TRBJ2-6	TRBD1	CASTGQGALGANVLTF	TGTGCCAGCACGGGACAGGGGGCGCTTGGGGCCAACGTCCTGACTTTC
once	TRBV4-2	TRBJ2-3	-	CASSQDPSNTDTQYF	TGTGCCAGCAGCCAAGATCCAAGCAATACAGATACGCAGTATTTT
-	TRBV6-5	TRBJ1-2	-	CASPPPRAAYGYTF	TGTGCCAGCCCTCCCCCCCGGGCGGCGTATGGCTACACCTTC
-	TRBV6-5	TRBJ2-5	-	CASPSGTGGETQYF	TGTGCCAGTCCTAGCGGGACAGGAGGAGAGACCCAGTACTTC
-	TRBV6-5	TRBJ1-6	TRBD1	CASSSGQGAPLHF	TGTGCCAGCAGTTCCGGACAGGGAGCACCCCTCCACTTT